Listed here are 4 T cell receptor beta chains from one sample, sequenced in a study of CD8 T cell repertoires and HIV-1 epitope variants. The assay was immunoSEQ multiplex PCR, and TCRdb's table has in-frame clones only and misses some. The sample has 5,700 or so clones; around 70% are singletons. The antigens of these receptors remain unknown. The specimen was cultured CD8+ T cells derived from PBMCs. These receptors were obtained from a male donor with HIV.

The chain employs TRBV7-2 and TRBJ2-7; D gene ambiguous. In germline, CDR1 is SGHTA, CDR2 FQGNSA. The CDR3 sequence is 12 residues long. V shed 0 bases and J shed 9 bases, with 9 bases lying between them. The CDR3 here is CASSLASLGQYF. The CDR3, as DNA: TGTGCCAGCAGCTTAGCGAGTTTGGGGCAGTACTTC.

The chain uses TRBV19 and TRBJ1-1; unclear D gene. Trimming took off 5 bases at V and 3 bases at J, with 7 bases between the two ends. CDR3 length: 12 amino acids. CDR1 is LNHDA, CDR2 SQIVND, per germline (reference sequence). CDR3 sequence: CASSLGHTEAFF. The CDR3 DNA reads TGTGCCAGTAGTCTAGGGCACACTGAAGCTTTCTTT.

This clone was counted a few times. This chain connects TRBV5-1 to TRBJ2-7; 10 positions match TRBD2. The CDR3 spans 15 residues. V gave up 4 bases and J gave up 4 bases; unmatched junction bases: 8. Per germline, CDR1 SGHRS and CDR2 YFSETQ. CDR3 residues: CASSEEPGLAYEQYF. The CDR3 DNA reads as TGCGCCAGCAGCGAAGAACCGGGACTAGCGTACGAGCAGTACTTC.

The V gene is TRBV7-2, the J gene TRBJ1-2; 10 nucleotides match TRBD1. The CDR3 sequence is 15 residues long. V lost 6 bases to trimming and J lost 6 bases; unmatched junction nucleotides: 10. The germline gives CDR1 SGHTA, CDR2 FQGNSA. CDR3 loop: CASRESVGQGDGYTF. In DNA, the CDR3 is TGTGCCAGCAGGGAAAGCGTAGGACAGGGGGATGGCTACACCTTC.